The 2 T cell receptor beta chains reported below all come from one sample, sequenced in a study of early stage breast cancer tumors. Sequencing used immunoSEQ multiplex PCR; TCRdb keeps in-frame clones, though not all of them. The sample has fewer than 25,000 clones, approximately 67% seen once; the top ten hold 9.5% to 10%. Specimen: breast tumor tissue. The source is a person between 55 and 69 years old with breast cancer.

This clone was counted a few times. The rearrangement uses TRBV27 and TRBJ2-2; 8 bases line up with TRBD2. Unmatched junction bases numbered 7, after V lost 5 bases and J lost 5 bases. The CDR3 is 15 amino acids. CDR1 is MNHEY, CDR2 SMNVEV, per germline (reference sequence). Written as DNA, the CDR3 is TGTGCCAGCAGTAAACTAGCGGACCTTACCGGGGAGCTGTTTTTT. This sequence encodes CASSKLADLTGELFF.

The rearrangement uses TRBV5-1 and TRBJ2-3; 9 bases are shared with TRBD2. Germline V gene sequence: CDR1 SGHRS, CDR2 YFSETQ. The CDR3 has 19 residues. J was trimmed by 2 bases and V by 4 bases; bases with no gene match: 17. The CDR3 coding sequence is TGCGCCAGCAGCCCGGCGTCCGCGGGAGGGCCCTCTGTCACAGATACGCAGTATTTT. Protein: CASSPASAGGPSVTDTQYF.